One and the same sample provided the 27 T cell receptor beta chains below, sequenced in a study of PD-L1 blockade in urothelial cancer. Time point indicated: peripheral blood 6 weeks after treatment start. The data were produced by immunoSEQ multiplex PCR, yet TCRdb's version contains in-frame clones alone and is incomplete. The sample records around 47,000 clones, more than 75% being singletons. The specimen comprised PBMCs, sampled around atezolizumab (anti-PD-L1) treatment. Every receptor here comes from a man in his sixties with urothelial cancer.

The sample holds a few counts of this clone. This chain uses TRBV7-2 with TRBJ2-2; TRBD2 is a possible D gene (6 bases). V was cut by 0 bases and J by 3 bases, with 11 bases left in between. This CDR3 spans 16 amino acids. Germline V lookup: CDR1 SGHTA, CDR2 FQGNSA. CDR3 sequence (DNA): TGTGCCAGCAGCTTAGCTGCGGGGACGGACACCGGGGAGCTGTTTTTT. It is translated as CASSLAAGTDTGELFF.

The gene calls are TRBV11-2 and TRBJ1-3; D not certain. The V gene's germline CDR1 is SGHAT and CDR2 FQNNGV. Trimming left V 3 bases short and J 0 bases short, with 6 bases between. The CDR3 length is 14 residues. CDR3 loop: CASSLRDSGNTIYF. The CDR3 DNA is TGTGCCAGCAGCTTGAGGGACTCTGGAAACACCATATATTTT.

This clone has only one observation. The chain couples TRBV19 to TRBJ2-1, with a possible D match to TRBD2 (6 bases). Trimming removed 3 bases from V and 9 bases from J, with 12 bases in between. The CDR3 runs to 13 residues. Germline V lookup: CDR1 LNHDA, CDR2 SQIVND (reference sequence). The CDR3 DNA is TGTGCCAGTAGTATGAGGGGAGGTCCTGAGCAGTTCTTC. This translates into CASSMRGGPEQFF.

This clone appeared a few times. The gene calls are TRBV7-8 and TRBJ1-3, with unresolved D. The CDR3 has 14 residues. Trimming took 5 bases from V and 2 from J, leaving 10 bases between them. Germline loops: CDR1 SGHVS, CDR2 FQNEAQ. DNA for the CDR3: TGTGCCAGCAGCACGACAACGACTGGAAACACCATATATTTT. Its protein product is CASSTTTTGNTIYF. Supplemented by reference TRBV7-8 and TRBJ1-3, the full variable domain reads GAGVSQSPRYKVAKRGQDVALRCDPISGHVSLFWYQQALGQGPEFLTYFQNEAQLDKSGLPSDRFFAERPEGSVSTLKIQRTQQEDSAVYLCASSTTTTGNTIYFGEGSWLTVV.

The V and J genes are TRBV10-2 and TRBJ1-2; TRBD1 aligns across 8 bases. The V and J ends lost 7 bases and 4 bases, in that order; junction bases with no gene match: 8. The CDR3 totals 14 residues. Looked up from germline, CDR1 is WSHSY and CDR2 is SAAADI. The CDR3 DNA reads TGCGCCAGCAACCAGGGGGCAGGGAGCTATGGCTACACCTTC. The encoded protein is CASNQGAGSYGYTF.

The chain is built from TRBV6-6 and TRBJ1-2; possible D gene TRBD1, 5 bases. The length of the CDR3 is 13 residues. With 0 bases removed from V and 6 bases from J, the gap between germline ends came to 8 bases. Germline V gene sequence: CDR1 MNHNY, CDR2 SVGAGI (reference sequence). As DNA, the CDR3 is TGTGCCAGCAGTTACTCAGGGGCGGATGGCTACACCTTC. This encodes CASSYSGADGYTF.

The chain joins TRBV7-2 to TRBJ1-2, with D hard to call. The CDR3 covers 18 residues. The ends were cut back, 3 bases at V and 2 bases at J, with 22 bases in the middle. Germline V gene data show CDR1 as SGHTA and CDR2 as FQGNSA. The CDR3 region is CASSFRLPTRENNYGYTF. Written as DNA, the CDR3 is TGTGCCAGCAGCTTTCGACTGCCTACCCGGGAGAACAACTATGGCTACACCTTC.

The chain carries TRBV19 and TRBJ1-1; TRBD1 matches at 7 bases. There are 11 residues in the CDR3. From germline, CDR1 is LNHDA and CDR2 SQIVND (reference sequence). V was clipped by 3 bases and J by 10 bases; unmatched bases: 2. The CDR3 DNA sequence: TGTGCCAGTAGTATCCGGGACAGAGCTTTCTTT. This encodes CASSIRDRAFF.

This clone was observed a single time. This chain joins TRBV7-9 and TRBJ2-1, with 11 bases lining up with TRBD2. There are 16 residues in the CDR3. J lost 7 bases, V lost 5 bases, and 10 bases had no gene match. CDR1 and CDR2 from the germline V gene are SEHNR and FQNEAQ (reference sequence). This CDR3 reads CASSALAGVPTNEQFF. As DNA, the CDR3 is TGTGCCAGCAGCGCACTAGCGGGAGTGCCGACAAATGAGCAGTTCTTC.

This chain joins TRBV5-1 and TRBJ2-6; possibly TRBD1 for D (6 bases). V was shortened by 0 bases and J by 0 bases, with 28 bases between the two germline ends. The germline V gene has CDR1 SGHRS and CDR2 YFSETQ. The CDR3 is 23 amino acids. The chain's CDR3 is CASSLAPLVDRTLSYSGANVLTF. In nucleotides, the CDR3 is TGCGCCAGCAGCTTGGCTCCGTTGGTCGACAGGACGTTAAGCTACTCTGGGGCCAACGTCCTGACTTTC.

The chain combines TRBV28 with TRBJ2-7, with TRBD2 matching over 7 bases. The germline V gene encodes CDR1 MDHEN and CDR2 SYDVKM. The junction had 12 bases not matched to a gene; V was cut back by 6 bases and J by 4 bases. The CDR3 covers 15 residues. The CDR3: CASSPSSGRKYEQYF. Written as DNA, the CDR3 is TGTGCCAGCAGCCCCAGTTCCGGGAGGAAATACGAGCAGTACTTC.

This chain joins TRBV27 and TRBJ2-1; 9 positions match TRBD2. CDR3 length equals 13 residues. The ends lost 6 bases at V and 8 bases at J; junction bases unmatched: 5. CDR1 MNHEY and CDR2 SMNVEV come from the germline V gene (reference sequence). The CDR3 loop is CASRRLAGYEQFF. For the CDR3, the DNA is TGTGCCAGCAGGCGCCTAGCGGGGTATGAGCAGTTCTTC.

This rearrangement joins TRBV27 to TRBJ1-5, with TRBD1 matching over 7 bases. The CDR3 loop spans 13 amino acids. CDR1 MNHEY and CDR2 SMNVEV come from the germline V gene (reference sequence). V gave up 4 bases and J gave up 5 bases; unmatched junction bases: 2. For the CDR3, the DNA is TGTGCCAGCAGTTCGACAGGGTATCAGCCCCAGCATTTT. Protein sequence: CASSSTGYQPQHF.

This clone has just a few counts. This chain connects TRBV6-1 to TRBJ2-3, with D maybe TRBD1 (6 bases). CDR1 is MNHNS and CDR2 is SASEGT in the germline V gene. The CDR3 covers 16 residues. V dropped 1 base and J dropped 2 bases, with 13 bases sitting between them. CDR3 nucleotides: TGTGCCAGCAGTGAAGTGGGGGCAGGGGTCACAGATACGCAGTATTTT. Protein product: CASSEVGAGVTDTQYF.

The chain employs TRBV5-5 and TRBJ2-2; no clear D. V shed 0 bases and J shed 3 bases, with 9 bases lying between them. Looked up from germline, CDR1 is SGHKS and CDR2 is YYEKEE (reference sequence). The CDR3 has 15 residues. The CDR3 DNA is TGTGCCAGCAGCTTGGGGGCCATTGACACCGGGGAGCTGTTTTTT. This codes for CASSLGAIDTGELFF.

V gene TRBV11-3 combines with J gene TRBJ2-1; TRBD2 matches at 11 bases. There are 16 residues in the CDR3. J gave up 7 bases and V 3 bases, and 8 bases lay outside the gene matches. The germline CDR1 and CDR2 sequences are SGHNT and YENEEA. CDR3 nucleotides: TGTGCCAGCAGCTTTGGTAGCGGGAGGGCCAGTAATGAGCAGTTCTTC. This encodes CASSFGSGRASNEQFF.

In this sample, this clone turned up once. This chain joins TRBV5-5 and TRBJ1-2, with 7 bases that match TRBD1. Germline CDR1 SGHKS, CDR2 YYEKEE (reference sequence). The CDR3 runs 14 residues. V was pared by 4 bases and J by 4 bases, with 7 bases of the junction left unmatched. The CDR3 loop is CASSLEGATYGYTF. The CDR3, as DNA: TGTGCCAGCAGCCTGGAGGGGGCGACCTATGGCTACACCTTC.

This clone has more than one count but fewer than ten. The chain employs TRBV5-5 and TRBJ1-2; TRBD1 aligns across 9 bases. The V segment lost 4 bases and the J segment 7 bases; nucleotides outside the gene matches: 11. The CDR3 is 15 amino acids. Germline V CDR1 and CDR2: SGHKS, YYEKEE (reference sequence). CDR3 in amino acids: CASSQPRGQGGGYTF. Here the CDR3 DNA reads TGTGCCAGCAGCCAACCCAGGGGACAGGGAGGTGGCTACACCTTC.

The genes are TRBV5-6 and TRBJ2-7, with a possible D match to TRBD1 (6 bases). Trimming cost V 4 bases and J 3 bases, with 14 bases left between them. The CDR3 length is 14 residues. CDR1 is SGHDT and CDR2 is YYEEEE in the germline V gene. CDR3 bases: TGTGCCAGCAGCACAAAGAGGACAGACTACGAGCAGTACTTC. As protein: CASSTKRTDYEQYF.

The chain is built from TRBV30 and TRBJ1-5; tentative D call: TRBD1 (5 bases). CDR3 size: 14 residues. Germline values: CDR1 GTSNPN, CDR2 SVGIG (reference sequence). Trimming left V 3 bases short and J 4 bases short, with 13 bases between. CDR3 DNA: TGTGCCTGGAGCCAGGGCCAGCTAAATCAGCCCCAGCATTTT. Its protein product is CAWSQGQLNQPQHF.

The chain joins TRBV7-2 to TRBJ1-1; D unresolved. There are 13 residues in the CDR3. Trimming removed 5 bases from V and 2 bases from J, with 9 bases in between. Germline V lookup: CDR1 SGHTA, CDR2 FQGNSA. CDR3 coding DNA: TGTGCCAGCAGCACGCAGGCTAACACTGAAGCTTTCTTT. Its protein is CASSTQANTEAFF.

The chain links TRBV10-2 to TRBJ2-7, with 9 bases that match TRBD2. Trimming took 6 bases from V and 3 from J; bases not matched to a gene: 9. The germline CDR1 and CDR2 sequences are WSHSY and SAAADI. CDR3 size: 15 residues. The CDR3: CASSLGGAGGYEQYF. DNA for the CDR3: TGCGCCAGCAGCCTAGGAGGAGCGGGAGGCTACGAGCAGTACTTC.

The chain employs TRBV5-6 and TRBJ2-7; possible D gene TRBD2, 5 bases. Germline CDR1 and CDR2: SGHDT and YYEEEE. The CDR3 totals 13 residues. V gave up 2 bases and J gave up 7 bases, with 13 bases separating them. CDR3: CASSFGEYGEQYF. The DNA of the CDR3 is TGTGCCAGCAGCTTTGGGGAGTACGGGGAGCAGTACTTC.

This clone was observed a few times. The rearrangement links TRBV7-2 to TRBJ1-5, with 7 nucleotides matching TRBD1. This CDR3 is built from 15 residues. CDR1 is SGHTA, CDR2 FQGNSA, per germline. Trimming took 4 bases from V and 7 from J; bases not matched to a gene: 10. The CDR3 DNA reads as TGTGCCAGCAGCTCAGACAGGGCCCTGGGCCAGCCCCAGCATTTT. Amino acid sequence: CASSSDRALGQPQHF. Supplemented by reference TRBV7-2 and TRBJ1-5, the full variable domain reads GAGVSQSPSNKVTEKGKDVELRCDPISGHTALYWYRQSLGQGLEFLIYFQGNSAPDKSGLPSDRFSAERTGGSVSTLTIQRTQQEDSAVYLCASSSDRALGQPQHFGDGTRLSIL.

The gene calls are TRBV6-5 and TRBJ1-3; 7 bases line up with TRBD1. The CDR3 covers 13 residues. Germline V gene data show CDR1 as MNHEY and CDR2 as SVGAGI. With V trimmed by 7 bases and J by 4 bases, 4 bases remained unmatched. The CDR3 spells CASTAGQGNTIYF. In nucleotides, the CDR3 is TGTGCCAGCACCGCGGGACAGGGAAACACCATATATTTT.

This chain uses TRBV7-8 with TRBJ2-2, with D perhaps TRBD1 (5 bases). V was pared by 5 bases and J by 4 bases, with 17 bases between. The CDR3 contains 16 residues. Germline loops: CDR1 SGHVS, CDR2 FQNEAQ. The CDR3 region is CASSPKGTGATGELFF. The CDR3 coding sequence is TGTGCCAGCAGCCCAAAAGGTACAGGCGCCACCGGGGAGCTGTTTTTT.

The chain couples TRBV4-1 to TRBJ1-3; D unresolved. The V gene lost 3 bases and the J gene lost 3 bases, with 15 bases spanning the gap. This CDR3 region has 16 residues. Germline V gives CDR1 MGHRA, CDR2 YSYEKL. CDR3 sequence (DNA): TGCGCCAGCAGCCATTCGGCGACCGGGTTTGGAAACACCATATATTTT. Translation gives CASSHSATGFGNTIYF.